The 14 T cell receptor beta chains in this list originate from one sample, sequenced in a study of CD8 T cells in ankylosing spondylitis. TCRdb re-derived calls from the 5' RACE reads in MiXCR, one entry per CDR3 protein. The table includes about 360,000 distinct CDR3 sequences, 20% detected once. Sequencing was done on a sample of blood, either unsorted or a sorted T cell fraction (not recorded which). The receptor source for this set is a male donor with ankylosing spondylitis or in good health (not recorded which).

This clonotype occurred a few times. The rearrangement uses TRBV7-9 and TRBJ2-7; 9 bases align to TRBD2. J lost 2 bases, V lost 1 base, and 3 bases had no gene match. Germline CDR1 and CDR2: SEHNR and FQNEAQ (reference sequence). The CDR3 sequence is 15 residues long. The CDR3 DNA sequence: TGTGCCAGCAGCTTAGGCGGGGGGGAAACCTACGAGCAGTACTTC. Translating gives CASSLGGGETYEQYF.

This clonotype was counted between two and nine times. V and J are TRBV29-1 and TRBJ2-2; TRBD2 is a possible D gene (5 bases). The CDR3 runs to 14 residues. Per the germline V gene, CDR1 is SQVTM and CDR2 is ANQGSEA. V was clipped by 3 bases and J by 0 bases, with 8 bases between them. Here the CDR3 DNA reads TGCAGCGTTGATCCCGGGACGAACACCGGGGAGCTGTTTTTT. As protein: CSVDPGTNTGELFF.

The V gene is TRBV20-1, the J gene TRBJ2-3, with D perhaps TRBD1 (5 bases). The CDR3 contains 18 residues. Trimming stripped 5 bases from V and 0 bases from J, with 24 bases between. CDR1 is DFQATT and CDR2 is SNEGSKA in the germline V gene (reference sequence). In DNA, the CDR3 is TGCAGTGCTCCATTTAACCCCCTACAGGAACCTAGCACAGATACGCAGTATTTT. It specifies CSAPFNPLQEPSTDTQYF.

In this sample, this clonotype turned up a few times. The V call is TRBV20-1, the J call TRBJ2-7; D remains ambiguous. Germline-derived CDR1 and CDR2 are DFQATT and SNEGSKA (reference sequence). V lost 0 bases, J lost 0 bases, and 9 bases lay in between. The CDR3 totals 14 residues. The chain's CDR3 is CSARDRASSYEQYF. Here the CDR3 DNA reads TGCAGTGCTAGAGATCGGGCATCCTCCTACGAGCAGTACTTC.

The CDR3 is CTFSLPTSGGHPGETQYF. The CDR3 nucleotides read TGTACCTTCAGTCTCCCGACTAGCGGGGGACACCCAGGAGAGACCCAGTACTTC. The V and J genes are TRBV12-3 or TRBV12-4 and TRBJ2-5, with TRBD2 matching 12 bases. The CDR3 covers 18 residues.

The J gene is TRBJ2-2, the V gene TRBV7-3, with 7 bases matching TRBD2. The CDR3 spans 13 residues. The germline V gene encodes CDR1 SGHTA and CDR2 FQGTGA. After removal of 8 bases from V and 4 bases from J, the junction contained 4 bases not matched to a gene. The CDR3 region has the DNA TGTGCCAGCTGGGAGGGAAGCACCGGGGAGCTGTTTTTT. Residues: CASWEGSTGELFF.

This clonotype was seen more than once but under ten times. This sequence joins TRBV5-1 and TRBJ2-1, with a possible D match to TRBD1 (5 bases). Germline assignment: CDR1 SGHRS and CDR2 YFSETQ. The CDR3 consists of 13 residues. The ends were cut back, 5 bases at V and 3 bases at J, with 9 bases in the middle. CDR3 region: CASSGAFYNEQFF. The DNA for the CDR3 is TGCGCCAGCAGTGGGGCTTTCTACAATGAGCAGTTCTTC.

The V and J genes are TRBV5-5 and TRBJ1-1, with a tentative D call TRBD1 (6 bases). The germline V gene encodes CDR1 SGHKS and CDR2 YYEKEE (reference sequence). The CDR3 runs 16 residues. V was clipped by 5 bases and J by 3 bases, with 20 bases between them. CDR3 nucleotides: TGTGCCAGCAGTTCATCAGGGGTTAGAGCATACACTGAAGCTTTCTTT. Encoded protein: CASSSSGVRAYTEAFF.

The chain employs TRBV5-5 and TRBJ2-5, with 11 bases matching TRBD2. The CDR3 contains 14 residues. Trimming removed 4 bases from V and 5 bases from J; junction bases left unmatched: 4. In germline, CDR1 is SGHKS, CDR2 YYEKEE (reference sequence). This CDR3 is CASSRLAGWETQYF. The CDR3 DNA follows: TGTGCCAGCAGCCGACTAGCGGGGTGGGAGACCCAGTACTTC.

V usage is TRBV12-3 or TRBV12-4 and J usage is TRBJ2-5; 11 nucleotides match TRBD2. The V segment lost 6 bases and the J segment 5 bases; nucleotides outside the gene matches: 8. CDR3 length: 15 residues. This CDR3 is CASRFSGGAEETQYF. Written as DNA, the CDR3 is TGTGCCAGCAGATTTAGCGGGGGGGCGGAGGAGACCCAGTACTTC.

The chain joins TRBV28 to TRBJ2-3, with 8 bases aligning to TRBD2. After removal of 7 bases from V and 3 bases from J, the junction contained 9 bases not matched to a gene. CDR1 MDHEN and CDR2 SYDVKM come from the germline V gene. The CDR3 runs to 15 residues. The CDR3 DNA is TGTGCCAGCAATTTCGGGGGGGCGTGGACAGATACGCAGTATTTT. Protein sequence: CASNFGGAWTDTQYF. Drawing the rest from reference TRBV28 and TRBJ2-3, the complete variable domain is DVKVTQSSRYLVKRTGEKVFLECVQDMDHENMFWYRQDPGLGLRLIYFSYDVKMKEKGDIPEGYSVSREKKERFSLILESASTNQTSMYLCASNFGGAWTDTQYFGPGTRLTVL.

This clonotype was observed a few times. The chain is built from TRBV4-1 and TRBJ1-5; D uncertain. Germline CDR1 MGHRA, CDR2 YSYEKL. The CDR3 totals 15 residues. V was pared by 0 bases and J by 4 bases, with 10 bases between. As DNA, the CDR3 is TGCGCCAGCAGCCAAGATCTTGTATCTAATCAGCCCCAGCATTTT. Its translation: CASSQDLVSNQPQHF.

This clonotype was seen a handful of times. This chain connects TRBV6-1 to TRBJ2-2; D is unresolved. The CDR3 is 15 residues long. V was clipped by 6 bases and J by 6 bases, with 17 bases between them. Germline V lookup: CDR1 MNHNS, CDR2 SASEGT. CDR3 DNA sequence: TGTGCCAGCAGGCTCGACCCACTTGCGGCCGGGGAGCTGTTTTTT. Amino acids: CASRLDPLAAGELFF.

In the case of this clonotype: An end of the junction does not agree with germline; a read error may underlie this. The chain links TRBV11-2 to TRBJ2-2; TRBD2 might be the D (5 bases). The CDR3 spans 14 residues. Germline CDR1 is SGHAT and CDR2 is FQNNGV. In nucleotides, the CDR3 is TGTGCCAGCAGCATAGAGGGTGGCCCCGGGGAGCTGTTTTTT. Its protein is CASSIEGGPGELFF. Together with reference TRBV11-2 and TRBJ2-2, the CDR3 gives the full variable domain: EAGVAQSPRYKIIEKRQSVAFWCNPISGHATLYWYQQILGQGPKLLIQFQNNGVVDDSQLPKDRFSAERLKGVDSTLKIQPAKLEDSAVYLCASSIEGGPGELFFGEGSRLTVL.